This is a list of T cell receptor beta chains from one sample in a study of blood T cell repertoires in COVID-19. TCRdb keeps only in-frame clones here, not all; method: immunoSEQ multiplex PCR. The data show fewer than 300,000 clones, 91% seen once. Material for sequencing was peripheral blood. These receptors were collected from a young adult with COVID-19, enrolled during active disease. Each CDR3 is given with its conserved first and last residue. Each record gives: D gene, clone size, V gene, J gene, CDR3 DNA, CDR3 protein. The D gene is left open where the match is weak. A row's size may be missing; if present it is once, few, many or a size class.

D: TRBD2; size: .; V: TRBV7-9; J: TRBJ2-3; DNA: TGTGCCAGCAGCTTTGGGGGGGAGAGCACAGATACGCAGTATTTT; CDR3: CASSFGGESTDTQYF
D: .; size: .; V: TRBV4-1; J: TRBJ2-3; DNA: TGCGCCAGCAGCCACTCGGGTAGGACTAAGGGGCGTTCAGATACGCAGTATTTT; CDR3: CASSHSGRTKGRSDTQYF
D: TRBD2; size: .; V: TRBV7-8; J: TRBJ2-7; DNA: TGTGCCAGCAGCCTGACTAGCGGTACCCTAAATTACGAGCAGTACTTC; CDR3: CASSLTSGTLNYEQYF
D: .; size: .; V: TRBV5-4; J: TRBJ2-5; DNA: TGTGCCAGCAGCTTGGATGGGTTCAGGAGGGAGACCCAGTACTTC; CDR3: CASSLDGFRRETQYF
D: TRBD2; size: .; V: TRBV5-1; J: TRBJ2-5; DNA: TGCGCCAGCACCGAGTCTGCGGGAGGATCGGGAGAAGAGACCCAGTACTTC; CDR3: CASTESAGGSGEETQYF
D: .; size: .; V: TRBV19; J: TRBJ1-5; DNA: TGTGCCAGTAGTATCACGTGGGGAGGCAATCAGCCCCAGCATTTT; CDR3: CASSITWGGNQPQHF
D: TRBD1; size: .; V: TRBV24-1; J: TRBJ2-3; DNA: TGTGCCACCAGTGATTTCGGACAGGGGGAGACAGATACGCAGTATTTT; CDR3: CATSDFGQGETDTQYF
D: TRBD1; size: .; V: TRBV2; J: TRBJ1-6; DNA: TGTGCCAGCAGTGAGAGGCGGGACAGTAATTCACCCCTCCACTTT; CDR3: CASSERRDSNSPLHF
D: TRBD1; size: .; V: TRBV6-1; J: TRBJ1-5; DNA: TGTGCCAGCAGTGAAAGGGTAGGGGGACAGGGCTATCAGCCCCAGCATTTT; CDR3: CASSERVGGQGYQPQHF
D: .; size: once; V: TRBV19; J: TRBJ1-2; DNA: TGTGCCAGTAGGGATGACGGTTTCAGGGGACCCCCGATCGGCTACACCTTC; CDR3: CASRDDGFRGPPIGYTF
D: TRBD1; size: .; V: TRBV9; J: TRBJ2-7; DNA: TGTGCCAGCAGCCCTCGGGACAGCTACTACGAGCAGTACTTC; CDR3: CASSPRDSYYEQYF
D: .; size: .; V: TRBV5-1; J: TRBJ1-3; DNA: TGCGCCAGCAGCCCTTCAACAGGGAATGGAAACACCATATATTTT; CDR3: CASSPSTGNGNTIYF
D: .; size: .; V: TRBV7-6; J: TRBJ2-7; DNA: TGTGCCAGCAGCTTAGCGGGGGCGCATACCTACGAGCAGTACTTC; CDR3: CASSLAGAHTYEQYF
D: TRBD2; size: .; V: TRBV4-1; J: TRBJ2-1; DNA: TGCGCCAGCAGCCAGGGAACTAGCGGAATCTACAATGAGCAGTTCTTC; CDR3: CASSQGTSGIYNEQFF
D: .; size: .; V: TRBV7-2; J: TRBJ1-5; DNA: TGTGCCAGCAGCCCCGGGGGATTAAATCAGCCCCAGCATTTT; CDR3: CASSPGGLNQPQHF
D: .; size: .; V: TRBV6-5; J: TRBJ1-1; DNA: TGTGCCAGCAGTTACTCCTTCAGGGAGGACACTGAAGCTTTCTTT; CDR3: CASSYSFREDTEAFF
D: .; size: .; V: TRBV6-5; J: TRBJ2-2; DNA: TGTGCCAGCAGGAACGGGGGTACCGGGGAGCTGTTTTTT; CDR3: CASRNGGTGELFF
D: TRBD1; size: .; V: TRBV4-1; J: TRBJ1-2; DNA: TGCGCCAGCAGCCTGGACAGGGGGGACTATGGCTACACCTTC; CDR3: CASSLDRGDYGYTF
D: .; size: .; V: TRBV18; J: TRBJ1-3; DNA: TGTGCCAGCTCACCACCGGAGGATCGGAACACCATATATTTT; CDR3: CASSPPEDRNTIYF
D: .; size: .; V: TRBV7-9; J: TRBJ1-2; DNA: TGTGCCAGCACCCCCCTTGGAGGGCAGAGCGGAGACTACACCTTC; CDR3: CASTPLGGQSGDYTF
D: TRBD1; size: .; V: TRBV15; J: TRBJ2-2; DNA: TGTGCCACCAGCTTCCCAAACGGGCAGGGGGCCGGGGAGCTGTTTTTT; CDR3: CATSFPNGQGAGELFF
D: .; size: .; V: TRBV5-1; J: TRBJ2-7; DNA: TGCGCCAGCAGCTTGGGGGCCGCCGAGCAGTACTTC; CDR3: CASSLGAAEQYF
D: .; size: .; V: TRBV28; J: TRBJ2-5; DNA: TGTGCCAGCAGTTTACCGGTGTACCAAGAGACCCAGTACTTC; CDR3: CASSLPVYQETQYF
D: .; size: once; V: TRBV19; J: TRBJ2-7; DNA: TGTGCCAGTAGTATAGCCCGATACCTTAATAGCGCCAGGATTTCGTACGAGCAGTACTTC; CDR3: CASSIARYLNSARISYEQYF
D: .; size: few; V: TRBV9; J: TRBJ2-3; DNA: TGTGCCAGCAGCGTAGTCGGGAGTGCTGATACGCAGTATTTT; CDR3: CASSVVGSADTQYF
D: .; size: .; V: TRBV7-2; J: TRBJ2-1; DNA: TGTGCCAGCAGCCCACGAGCTGCTCAACTCTCCTACAATGAGCAGTTCTTC; CDR3: CASSPRAAQLSYNEQFF
D: TRBD1; size: .; V: TRBV5-1; J: TRBJ2-7; DNA: TGCGCCAGCAGCTTGCTGGTTTCCGGGACAGGCAAGGACGAGCAGTACTTC; CDR3: CASSLLVSGTGKDEQYF
D: .; size: .; V: TRBV28; J: TRBJ1-2; DNA: TGTGCCAGCAGTTTGGGGAGGAACTATGGCTACACCTTC; CDR3: CASSLGRNYGYTF
D: TRBD2; size: .; V: TRBV25-1; J: TRBJ2-3; DNA: TGTGCCAGCAGTGGGAGCGGGAGCTCCACAGATACGCAGTATTTT; CDR3: CASSGSGSSTDTQYF
D: TRBD1; size: .; V: TRBV6-5; J: TRBJ1-4; DNA: TGTGCCAGCAGTTACGGGTGGGACAGGGACACCGAAAAACTGTTTTTT; CDR3: CASSYGWDRDTEKLFF
D: TRBD2; size: .; V: TRBV5-5; J: TRBJ2-7; DNA: TGTGCCAGCAGCCTCTGGACTAGCGGGAGGGACTACGAGCAGTACTTC; CDR3: CASSLWTSGRDYEQYF
D: TRBD2; size: .; V: TRBV19; J: TRBJ2-2; DNA: TGTGCCAGTAGTACGCTAGCGGGAGGGCCTATCGGGGAGCTGTTTTTT; CDR3: CASSTLAGGPIGELFF
D: TRBD2; size: .; V: TRBV5-1; J: TRBJ2-3; DNA: TGCGCCAGCAGCTTGGGCGGCGGGAGTATCACAGATACGCAGTATTTT; CDR3: CASSLGGGSITDTQYF
D: TRBD1; size: .; V: TRBV5-1; J: TRBJ2-3; DNA: TGCGCCAGCAGCATAGGACAGGGCTCCTACTCTAGCACAGATACGCAGTATTTT; CDR3: CASSIGQGSYSSTDTQYF
D: TRBD2; size: .; V: TRBV5-1; J: TRBJ2-2; DNA: TGCGCCAGCAGCCCACTAGCGGGAGGGCGCGGCGGGGAGCTGTTTTTT; CDR3: CASSPLAGGRGGELFF
D: TRBD1; size: .; V: TRBV2; J: TRBJ1-1; DNA: TGTGCCAGCAGGGACACACAGGGGTTAGGCACTGAAGCTTTCTTT; CDR3: CASRDTQGLGTEAFF
D: .; size: .; V: TRBV12-3/TRBV12-4; J: TRBJ1-1; DNA: TGTGCCAGCAGTGACAGACTGAACACTGAAGCTTTCTTT; CDR3: CASSDRLNTEAFF
D: .; size: .; V: TRBV5-1; J: TRBJ2-1; DNA: TGCGCCAGCAGCTTGGAGGGTCGGCGGGACAATGAGCAGTTCTTC; CDR3: CASSLEGRRDNEQFF
D: TRBD2; size: .; V: TRBV27; J: TRBJ2-5; DNA: TGTGCCCGGTATGAGGGAGGGGAGACCCAGTACTTC; CDR3: CARYEGGETQYF
D: TRBD2; size: .; V: TRBV6-4; J: TRBJ2-1; DNA: TGTGCCAGCAGTCCGTCTAGCGGGAGTGGGGGCAATGAGCAGTTCTTC; CDR3: CASSPSSGSGGNEQFF
D: .; size: .; V: TRBV7-9; J: TRBJ1-1; DNA: TGTGCCAGCAGCTTAGCGTTCGGGATGAACACTGAAGCTTTCTTT; CDR3: CASSLAFGMNTEAFF
D: .; size: .; V: TRBV9; J: TRBJ1-2; DNA: TGTGCCAGCAGCGCCTTACAGTCTAGCCCCTATGGCTACACCTTC; CDR3: CASSALQSSPYGYTF
D: TRBD2; size: .; V: TRBV27; J: TRBJ2-1; DNA: TGTGCCAGCAGCAATTTACTAGCGGTCCAGAACGGCGAGCAGTTCTTC; CDR3: CASSNLLAVQNGEQFF
D: .; size: .; V: TRBV5-1; J: TRBJ1-2; DNA: TGCGCCAGCAGCTTGGCCAGGGCTAACTATGGCTACACCTTC; CDR3: CASSLARANYGYTF
D: .; size: .; V: TRBV6-5; J: TRBJ2-3; DNA: TGTGCCAGCGAATCAGCGTTAGGAGATACGCAGTATTTT; CDR3: CASESALGDTQYF
D: .; size: once; V: TRBV6-5; J: TRBJ2-7; DNA: TGTGCCAGCAGTACCCACTCGGGACTCTACGAGCAGTACTTC; CDR3: CASSTHSGLYEQYF
D: .; size: once; V: TRBV28; J: TRBJ1-1; DNA: TGTGCCAGCAGTTCTTACTCAAACACTGAAGCTTTCTTT; CDR3: CASSSYSNTEAFF
D: .; size: .; V: TRBV3-1/TRBV3-2; J: TRBJ2-5; DNA: TGTGCCAGCAGCCAAGGCACAGTCCAAGAGACCCAGTACTTC; CDR3: CASSQGTVQETQYF
D: TRBD2; size: .; V: TRBV6-4; J: TRBJ2-1; DNA: TGTGCCAGCAGTGAGGCGGGAGGGTCCTACAATGAGCAGTTCTTC; CDR3: CASSEAGGSYNEQFF